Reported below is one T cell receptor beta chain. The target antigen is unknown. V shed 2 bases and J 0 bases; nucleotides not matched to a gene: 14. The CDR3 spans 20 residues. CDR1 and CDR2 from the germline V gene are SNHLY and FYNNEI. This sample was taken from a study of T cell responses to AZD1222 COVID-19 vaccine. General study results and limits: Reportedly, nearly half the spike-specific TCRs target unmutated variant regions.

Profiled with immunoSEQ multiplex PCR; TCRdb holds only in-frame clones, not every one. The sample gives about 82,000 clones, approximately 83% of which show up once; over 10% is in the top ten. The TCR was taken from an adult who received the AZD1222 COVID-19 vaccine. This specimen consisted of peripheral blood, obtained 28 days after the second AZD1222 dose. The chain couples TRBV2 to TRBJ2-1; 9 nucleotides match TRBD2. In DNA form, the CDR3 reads TGTGCCAGCAGTGAAACTACCATAGCGGGGGTGACGAGCTCCTACAATGAGCAGTTCTTC. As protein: CASSETTIAGVTSSYNEQFF.